The 27 T cell receptor beta chains below all came from one sample that was sequenced in a study of T cells in Graves' hyperthyroidism and ophthalmopathy. TCR beta CDR3 regions were amplified from RNA. Carried out on the TCR CDR3, a first-round RT-PCR used the HTBI primer set. TCRdb re-called the multiplex PCR reads through MiXCR, storing one row per CDR3 protein. The repertoire has 400,000 to 600,000 distinct CDR3 sequences, roughly 15% of them found once; the top ten carry 25% to 30%. Sequencing was done on a sample of blood. These TCRs come from a woman in her thirties with Graves' ophthalmopathy.

This clonotype was counted at least ten times. The chain employs TRBV20-1 and TRBJ1-4; D is ambiguous. The CDR3 is 13 amino acids. The V and J ends lost 3 bases and 3 bases respectively, with 8 bases between them. Germline-derived CDR1 and CDR2 are DFQATT and SNEGSKA (reference sequence). This CDR3 is CSASQYPNEKLFF. The DNA for the CDR3 is TGCAGTGCTAGCCAGTACCCTAATGAAAAACTGTTTTTT.

The table lists this clonotype with a few counts. The chain couples TRBV27 to TRBJ1-4; D not resolved. The germline V and J ends were trimmed by 8 bases and 8 bases, with 15 bases remaining between them. Per germline, CDR1 MNHEY and CDR2 SMNVEV (reference sequence). This CDR3 has 13 residues. The CDR3: CASQRTIAEKLFF. DNA for the CDR3: TGTGCCAGCCAGCGGACCATTGCGGAAAAACTGTTTTTT.

In its sample, this clonotype was seen many times. V and J are TRBV15 and TRBJ2-5; D possibly corresponds to TRBD2 (5 bases). Deletions cut 0 bases from V and 0 bases from J, with 5 bases between. In germline, CDR1 is LNHNV, CDR2 YYDKDF (reference sequence). This CDR3 has 14 amino acids. The CDR3 DNA reads TGTGCCACCAGCAGAGACGGGGACCAAGAGACCCAGTACTTC. Residues: CATSRDGDQETQYF.

J is TRBJ2-1 and V is TRBV20-1, with 8 bases identical to TRBD2. The germline V gene has CDR1 DFQATT and CDR2 SNEGSKA (reference sequence). V was clipped by 0 bases and J by 3 bases; unmatched bases: 16. The CDR3 extends over 19 amino acids. This chain's CDR3 is CSARDPAAPGTRYYNEQFF. For the CDR3, the DNA is TGCAGTGCTAGAGACCCGGCTGCCCCCGGGACTAGGTACTACAATGAGCAGTTCTTC.

This clonotype was seen repeatedly, ten times or more. The chain joins TRBV7-2 to TRBJ1-4, with 11 bases matching TRBD1. Germline CDR1 is SGHTA and CDR2 is FQGNSA. V shed 2 bases, J shed 7 bases, and the junction held 3 bases outside the gene matches. The CDR3 is 15 amino acids. Here the CDR3 DNA reads TGTGCCAGCAGCTTACTTGGGACAGGGGGTGAAAAACTGTTTTTT. Protein: CASSLLGTGGEKLFF.

This clonotype came up once. One end of the junction is discordant with germline, which a read error may explain. This chain links TRBV5-1 with TRBJ2-5; maybe TRBD2 (5 bases). CDR1 is SGHRS, CDR2 YFSETQ, per germline. The length of the CDR3 is 11 residues. This chain's CDR3 is CASSLEDQGHF. In DNA, the CDR3 is TGTGCCAGCAGCTTGGAGGACCAAGGCCACTTC.

This clonotype was counted a few times. The CDR3 protein is CASSYLAGVEQYF. CDR3 bases: TGTGCCAGCAGTTACCTAGCGGGAGTCGAGCAGTACTTC. The chain has TRBV6-2 or TRBV6-3 and TRBJ2-7, with 10 bases lining up with TRBD2. Germline CDR1 is MNHEY and CDR2 is SVGEGT. V lost 2 bases, J lost 6 bases, and 1 base stayed unmatched. This CDR3 region has 13 residues.

This clonotype came up a few times. The chain joins TRBV6-6 to TRBJ1-5; D possibly corresponds to TRBD1 (5 bases). Germline V gene sequence: CDR1 MNHNY, CDR2 SVGAGI (reference sequence). This CDR3 is built from 15 residues. Trimming removed 2 bases at V and 6 bases at J, with 14 bases between. CDR3 DNA sequence: TGTGCCAGCAGTTACCCCCGGGGGAAGGGTCAGCCCCAGCATTTT. This sequence encodes CASSYPRGKGQPQHF.

This clonotype was picked up many times. The V gene is TRBV3-1, the J gene TRBJ1-4; no clear D gene. The length of the CDR3 is 14 residues. Trimming left V 4 bases short and J 5 bases short, with 11 bases between. Germline loops: CDR1 LGHDT, CDR2 YNNKEL (reference sequence). The CDR3 is CASSLTDFNEKLFF. In DNA form, the CDR3 reads TGTGCCAGCAGCCTTACCGACTTCAATGAAAAACTGTTTTTT.

This clonotype was seen many times. The chain carries TRBV3-1 and TRBJ2-7; TRBD2 might be the D (6 bases). Deletions cut 5 bases from V and 0 bases from J, with 14 bases between. CDR1 is LGHDT, CDR2 YNNKEL, per germline (reference sequence). The CDR3 totals 15 residues. The CDR3 nucleotides are TGTGCCAGCAGCGCAAGGGACGGGAGCTCCTACGAGCAGTACTTC. Residues: CASSARDGSSYEQYF.

This clonotype came up many times. This sequence joins TRBV3-1 and TRBJ1-5, with TRBD1 as a possible D gene (6 bases). Germline CDR1 is LGHDT and CDR2 is YNNKEL (reference sequence). V was pared by 3 bases and J by 6 bases, with 15 bases between. This CDR3 spans 15 amino acids. The CDR3 sequence: CASSHDGGRGQPQHF. CDR3 bases: TGTGCCAGCAGCCACGACGGGGGCCGGGGTCAGCCCCAGCATTTT.

This clonotype was seen a few times. The chain couples TRBV6-2 or TRBV6-3 to TRBJ2-5; D may correspond to TRBD1 or TRBD2 (5 bases each). CDR1 MNHEY and CDR2 SVGEGT come from the germline V gene. This CDR3 is 17 amino acids long. The V end was cut by 5 bases, the J end by 1 base, with 20 bases between. CDR3 bases: TGTGCCAGCAGTCTATTTTTTCTCGGGGCCGGCCAAGAGACCCAGTACTTC. Encoded protein: CASSLFFLGAGQETQYF.

This clonotype was counted at least ten times. V and J are TRBV20-1 and TRBJ2-1; TRBD2 aligns across 7 bases. The germline gives CDR1 DFQATT, CDR2 SNEGSKA (reference sequence). The CDR3 length is 16 residues. V lost 5 bases, J lost 10 bases, and 20 bases stayed unmatched. The CDR3 sequence: CSAPEGWEGRAGEQFF. CDR3 nucleotide sequence: TGCAGTGCTCCCGAGGGTTGGGAGGGCCGGGCAGGGGAGCAGTTCTTC.

This clonotype was seen more than once but under ten times. The chain employs TRBV29-1 and TRBJ1-1, with 7 positions matching TRBD1. The V gene's germline CDR1 is SQVTM and CDR2 ANQGSEA. The CDR3 contains 13 residues. Trimming took 6 bases from V and 1 from J; bases not matched to a gene: 5. The CDR3 here is CSVRTGGNTEAFF. The DNA for the CDR3 is TGCAGCGTCCGGACAGGCGGGAACACTGAAGCTTTCTTT.

At least ten counts were recorded for this clonotype. The CDR3 region has the DNA TGTGCCAGCAGAGAAAGAGGAATCACTGAAGCTTTCTTT. This gives the protein CASRERGITEAFF. J is TRBJ1-1 and V is TRBV6-1; D remains ambiguous. Per the germline V gene, CDR1 is MNHNS and CDR2 is SASEGT. The CDR3 totals 13 residues. Trimming stripped 6 bases from V and 4 bases from J, with 12 bases between.

This clonotype was counted a few times. V is TRBV4-1 and J is TRBJ1-4; D unclear. The CDR3 has 12 residues. The ends were cut back, 6 bases at V and 6 bases at J, with 8 bases in the middle. CDR1 and CDR2 (germline): MGHRA, YSYEKL. CDR3 protein: CASRGLDEKLFF. As DNA, the CDR3 is TGCGCCAGCAGGGGGTTGGATGAAAAACTGTTTTTT.

Only one count was recorded for this clonotype. V and J are TRBV7-8 and TRBJ2-1, with TRBD1 as a possible D gene (6 bases). The CDR3 has 17 residues. Trimming cost V 5 bases and J 3 bases, with 20 bases left between them. Germline lookup yields CDR1 SGHVS and CDR2 FQNEAQ. Here the CDR3 reads CASSHPYLEGDYNEQFF. The CDR3 bases are TGTGCCAGCAGCCACCCATACCTAGAGGGGGACTACAATGAGCAGTTCTTC.

There are many counts of this clonotype. The chain employs TRBV20-1 and TRBJ2-1; tentative D call: TRBD1 (7 bases). Looked up from germline, CDR1 is DFQATT and CDR2 is SNEGSKA (reference sequence). Trimming took off 4 bases at V and 8 bases at J, with 24 bases between the two ends. The CDR3 consists of 16 residues. CDR3 region: CSATHSGGPTRDEQFF. CDR3 sequence (DNA): TGCAGTGCTACCCACTCAGGGGGGCCAACGCGGGATGAGCAGTTCTTC.

The table lists this clonotype with many counts. The chain recombines TRBV9 with TRBJ1-1; no definite D call. Germline CDR1 reads SGDLS; CDR2 reads YYNGEE. CDR3 length equals 16 residues. V was cut by 6 bases and J by 2 bases, with 20 bases left in between. The CDR3 nucleotides read TGTGCCAGCACCGAACATGGGTTAACAGACAACACTGAAGCTTTCTTT. It codes for CASTEHGLTDNTEAFF.

This clonotype showed up just a few times. This CDR3 reads CASSVGQGGTDTQYF. The CDR3 nucleotides are TGTGCCAGCAGCGTAGGACAGGGTGGGACAGATACGCAGTATTTT. The V call is TRBV9, the J call TRBJ2-3; 7 nucleotides align to TRBD1. Germline trimming cut 0 bases from V and 3 bases from J; bases unmatched to any gene: 4. The germline V gene encodes CDR1 SGDLS and CDR2 YYNGEE. This CDR3 has 15 residues. Full variable domain (rest looked up from reference TRBV9 and TRBJ2-3): DSGVTQTPKHLITATGQRVTLRCSPRSGDLSVYWYQQSLDQGLQFLIQYYNGEERAKGNILERFSAQQFPDLHSELNLSSLELGDSALYFCASSVGQGGTDTQYFGPGTRLTVL.

This clonotype was seen ten or more times. The rearrangement uses TRBV6-1 and TRBJ2-1; 10 bases agree with TRBD2. V dropped 6 bases and J dropped 8; count of bases not matched to a gene: 4. CDR3 length: 13 residues. From germline, CDR1 is MNHNS and CDR2 SASEGT. In nucleotides, the CDR3 is TGTGCCAGCAGGCTAGCGGGAGTTGATGAGCAGTTCTTC. It encodes CASRLAGVDEQFF.

The chain joins TRBV5-1 to TRBJ2-1, with TRBD2 identical over 13 bases. Germline CDR1 is SGHRS and CDR2 is YFSETQ. This CDR3 is 18 amino acids long. Trimming cost V 3 bases and J 9 bases; bases outside gene matches: 15. DNA for the CDR3: TGCGCCAGCAGCTCGGGACAGCTGGGACTAGCGGGGAAAAGTGAGCAGTTCTTC. Translation gives CASSSGQLGLAGKSEQFF.

The chain has TRBV15 and TRBJ2-2, with D tentatively TRBD2 (6 bases). V was shortened by 11 bases and J by 2 bases, with 24 bases between the two germline ends. CDR3 length equals 17 residues. CDR1 and CDR2 from the germline V gene are LNHNV and YYDKDF (reference sequence). This chain's CDR3 is CAASARGFGRNTGELFF. The DNA of the CDR3 is TGTGCCGCTAGCGCCAGAGGGTTTGGACGCAACACCGGGGAGCTGTTTTTT.

This clonotype was recorded many times. Written as DNA, the CDR3 is TGTGCCTGGAGTGTGGGGTCTTGGGGGAACGAGCAGTACTTC. As protein: CAWSVGSWGNEQYF. The V gene is TRBV30, the J gene TRBJ2-7; D tentatively reads TRBD1 or TRBD2 (5 bases each). Germline CDR1 and CDR2: GTSNPN and SVGIG (reference sequence). V shed 0 bases and J shed 5 bases, with 14 bases lying between them. The CDR3 loop spans 14 amino acids.

The chain uses TRBV4-1 and TRBJ2-1; no reliable D call. The CDR3 has 16 amino acids. Germline-derived CDR1 and CDR2 are MGHRA and YSYEKL. Trimming removed 0 bases at V and 5 bases at J, with 14 bases between. CDR3 amino acids: CASSQDHVGYNNEQFF. DNA of the CDR3: TGCGCCAGCAGCCAAGATCATGTGGGATATAACAATGAGCAGTTCTTC.

This clonotype was seen a handful of times. V is TRBV27 and J is TRBJ2-7; no firm D call. The CDR3 is made up of 14 amino acids. V was cut by 4 bases and J by 0 bases, with 10 bases left in between. CDR1 and CDR2 (germline): MNHEY, SMNVEV (reference sequence). DNA of the CDR3: TGTGCCAGCAGTTCAAATAGGCCCTCCTACGAGCAGTACTTC. As protein: CASSSNRPSYEQYF.

This clonotype was seen a few times. This chain joins TRBV7-2 and TRBJ1-5; D may be TRBD1 (5 bases). Germline V lookup: CDR1 SGHTA, CDR2 FQGNSA. The CDR3 has 14 amino acids. Trimming removed 5 bases at V and 7 bases at J, with 15 bases between. CDR3 residues: CASSNPPGAQPQHF. DNA for the CDR3: TGTGCCAGCAGCAATCCACCCGGGGCACAGCCCCAGCATTTT.